The rows below give T cell receptor beta chains drawn from one sample of a study of PD-L1 blockade in urothelial cancer. Clones were read by immunoSEQ multiplex PCR, and TCRdb kept only the in-frame ones, dropping some. This sample has approximately 93,000 clones, with roughly 85% found just once. The sample consisted of PBMCs, taken around atezolizumab (anti-PD-L1) treatment. These receptors originate from a man between 65 and 79 years old with urothelial cancer. Both conserved end residues are part of each CDR3.

j_gene	v_gene	CDR3aa
TRBJ2-1	TRBV18	CASSPPTTAYNEQFF
TRBJ1-3	TRBV11-2	CASSLEPSSGNTIYF
TRBJ1-4	TRBV2	CASSPTGTLNEKLFF
TRBJ2-3	TRBV4-1	CASSHLSGRARVGRTDTQYF
TRBJ2-1	TRBV11-2	CASSPQNSEQFF
TRBJ2-3	TRBV5-1	CASVGGPVLTDTQYF
TRBJ2-3	TRBV9	CASSVGVSGVSTDTQYF
TRBJ2-2	TRBV5-4	CASSPMDRGLSGELFF
TRBJ1-2	TRBV5-6	CASRRSGGGYGYTF
TRBJ2-5	TRBV7-9	CASSLGSGRARETQYF
TRBJ2-3	TRBV5-1	CASSSVLAGATDTQYF
TRBJ1-3	TRBV10-3	CATHRGQGNTIYF
TRBJ2-3	TRBV19	CASSLRLGGGSDTQYF
TRBJ1-2	TRBV7-2	CASGTGSAGYTF
TRBJ1-1	TRBV19	CASSPRDTEAFF
TRBJ2-5	TRBV4-1	CASSHRGGNQETQYF
TRBJ1-4	TRBV10-2	CASRGQGAEKLFF
TRBJ1-6	TRBV10-3	CAITSRTGNSPLHF
TRBJ1-3	TRBV15	CATSGGTIRNTIYF
TRBJ2-7	TRBV9	CASSSSSYEQYF
TRBJ2-1	TRBV10-3	CAISGGTSQFF
TRBJ1-1	TRBV7-9	CASSFGRTEAFF
TRBJ2-3	TRBV19	CASSPIGASTDTQYF
TRBJ2-1	TRBV5-1	CASSLRLAGGYEQFF
TRBJ2-7	TRBV5-8	CASSPHWASPTYEQYF
TRBJ1-2	TRBV6-5	CASSYAGTEGYGYTF
TRBJ2-5	TRBV5-1	CASSFGPPGRAQETQYF
TRBJ2-2	TRBV29-1	CSVSFRQIGELFF
TRBJ2-7	TRBV4-1	CASSPGQGAYEQYF
TRBJ1-1	TRBV27	CASSSRGTEAFF
TRBJ2-7	TRBV27	CASSAAPTGLPYYEQYF
TRBJ2-1	TRBV5-4	CASSLATGGTSNEQFF
TRBJ2-5	TRBV5-1	CASSASLAGGKETQYF
TRBJ1-2	TRBV10-3	CAISETNRSNAGTGKYGYTF
TRBJ1-1	TRBV7-9	CASSHVRGKGITEAFF
TRBJ1-1	TRBV5-1	CASSLTGGRGVGAEAFF
TRBJ1-1	TRBV7-9	CASRNTGGDTEAFF
TRBJ2-7	TRBV11-3	CASSLGLEEEQYF
TRBJ2-2	TRBV10-2	CASSTRTGGDTGELFF
TRBJ2-2	TRBV11-3	CASSDRQGYTGELFF
TRBJ2-2	TRBV5-1	CASSLQNTGELFF
TRBJ2-3	TRBV5-4	CASSPRSGRRDTQYF
TRBJ2-5	TRBV19	CASRSTSGRETQYF
TRBJ1-3	TRBV10-3	CAISDGQGEGNTIYF
TRBJ1-2	TRBV21-1	CASSKAGRGNYGYTF
TRBJ2-2	TRBV9	CASSVGDTWTGELFF
TRBJ2-1	TRBV7-2	CASSPSPGDRHEQFF
TRBJ2-3	TRBV30	CAWSSRRGTGRTSGHTDTQYF
TRBJ1-4	TRBV5-4	CASSSGQGGNEKLFF
TRBJ1-1	TRBV7-8	CASTLTRQGGEAFF
TRBJ2-1	TRBV28	CASSFSPGTENEQFF
TRBJ2-7	TRBV10-3	CAMAPTGGRYEQYF
TRBJ2-7	TRBV19	CASSKQDGHYEQYF
TRBJ1-6	TRBV5-5	CASTSRGNHLHF
TRBJ2-5	TRBV5-6	CASSLRLAGRETQYF
TRBJ2-3	TRBV25-1	CARGLAGVTDTQYF
TRBJ1-4	TRBV11-3	CASSLESSEKLFF
TRBJ1-2	TRBV4-2	CASSQDPRQGGYTF
TRBJ1-3	TRBV6-6	CASLALAAGNTIYF